This TCR beta chain came from a study of shared clonotypes between healthy human individuals. The CDR3 covers 16 residues. Per the germline V gene, CDR1 is SGHTA and CDR2 is FQGTGA. The junction had 7 bases not matched to a gene; V was cut back by 2 bases and J by 4 bases. Study conclusions and caveats: In contrast to clonotypes shared by all four donors, non-shared clonotypes had lower generation probabilities.

Every immunoSEQ plate was one replicate of a subset's evenly spread DNA. Clones were sequenced by immunoSEQ multiplex PCR, and TCRdb holds only the in-frame ones, with some missing. This sample has 740,000 or so clones, with about 80% found just once. Concerning this clone: Its antigen is unidentified.

This TCR derives from a woman in her 30s in good health. The sequenced sample consisted of memory CD4+ T cells sorted from blood. Subset defined: CD45RA-negative fraction. The chain has TRBV7-3 and TRBJ2-1; 8 nucleotides line up with TRBD2. CDR3 residues: CASSLFWASGYNEQFF. CDR3 nucleotide sequence: TGTGCCAGCAGCTTATTTTGGGCTAGCGGGTACAATGAGCAGTTCTTC.